This is a list of T cell receptor beta chains from one sample in a study of cytomegalovirus exposure and HLA in healthy donors. Sequencing was performed with immunoSEQ multiplex PCR; in TCRdb, only in-frame clones are kept and a portion is missing. This sample has around 150,000 clones; around three quarters occur once, and the top ten carry around 3.1%. Sequences were obtained from PBMCs. These receptors all stem from a man aged 40-50 years in good health and CMV-seronegative. Both conserved end residues are part of each CDR3. Fields, in order: J gene, D gene, V gene, clone size, CDR3 protein, CDR3 DNA. The D gene is left open where the match is weak. Part of the rows lack a size; the others show once, few, many or a class for expanded clones.

TRBJ2-7	TRBD2	TRBV11-2	NA	CASSLDARLAAPEQYF	TGTGCCAGCAGCTTAGATGCGCGGCTAGCGGCCCCCGAGCAGTACTTC
TRBJ2-3	TRBD2	TRBV18	NA	CASSRTSGGTDTQYF	TGTGCCAGCTCCCGGACTAGCGGGGGCACAGATACGCAGTATTTT
TRBJ2-7	TRBD2	TRBV10-3	NA	CAISGTSGENEQYF	TGTGCCATCAGTGGGACTAGCGGGGAGAACGAGCAGTACTTC
TRBJ1-5	NA	TRBV2	NA	CASSEQGGSNQPQHF	TGTGCCAGCAGTGAACAGGGAGGCAGCAATCAGCCCCAGCATTTT
TRBJ2-7	TRBD2	TRBV6-6	once	CASSYGGTSEVYEQYF	TGTGCCAGCAGTTACGGCGGGACTAGTGAAGTCTACGAGCAGTACTTC
TRBJ1-4	TRBD1	TRBV7-2	few	CASSPTGGHEKLFF	TGTGCCAGCAGCCCAACAGGGGGGCATGAAAAACTGTTTTTT
TRBJ2-2	NA	TRBV5-3	NA	CARSRLVLEAGELFF	TGTGCCAGAAGCCGTTTGGTATTGGAGGCCGGGGAGCTGTTTTTT
TRBJ2-5	NA	TRBV30	NA	CAWSVERSEQYF	TGTGCCTGGAGTGTAGAAAGGTCGGAGCAGTACTTC
TRBJ2-3	TRBD2	TRBV7-3	NA	CASSPVAGGADTQYF	TGTGCCAGCAGCCCCGTAGCGGGAGGAGCAGATACGCAGTATTTT
TRBJ2-1	TRBD1	TRBV6-5	few	CASSRTGGFSNEQFF	TGTGCCAGCAGTAGAACAGGGGGCTTTAGCAATGAGCAGTTCTTC
TRBJ1-2	NA	TRBV29-1	NA	CSVEGRGMNYGYTF	TGCAGCGTTGAGGGGCGGGGAATGAACTATGGCTACACCTTC
TRBJ1-2	NA	TRBV11-3	NA	CASSLSREIYGYTF	TGTGCCAGCAGCTTAAGTCGAGAGATCTATGGCTACACCTTC
TRBJ2-1	TRBD1	TRBV7-2	NA	CASSLAQAGGPNEQFF	TGTGCCAGCAGCTTAGCCCAGGCAGGGGGCCCCAATGAGCAGTTCTTC
TRBJ2-6	NA	TRBV30	NA	CAWSVLRTTRTGANVLTF	TGTGCCTGGAGTGTACTTCGGACAACAAGAACTGGGGCCAACGTCCTGACTTTC
TRBJ2-7	TRBD1	TRBV5-5	NA	CASSFSGQGIPYEQYF	TGTGCCAGCAGCTTCTCTGGACAGGGCATCCCCTACGAGCAGTACTTC
TRBJ2-7	NA	TRBV10-3	once	CAAGTSPSLLYEQYF	TGTGCCGCCGGGACTTCGCCATCCCTCTTATACGAGCAGTACTTC
TRBJ2-7	TRBD1	TRBV5-1	NA	CASSLEGQSYYEQYF	TGCGCCAGCAGCTTGGAGGGACAGTCCTACTACGAGCAGTACTTC
TRBJ2-7	TRBD1	TRBV14	NA	CASSHGQGPYEQYF	TGTGCCAGCAGCCATGGACAGGGACCCTACGAGCAGTACTTC
TRBJ2-1	NA	TRBV7-2	few	CASSLDRNEQFF	TGTGCCAGCAGCTTAGATCGTAATGAGCAGTTCTTC
TRBJ1-1	NA	TRBV4-3	NA	CASSQDVLGSGSAEAFF	TGCGCCAGCAGCCAAGATGTCCTGGGGAGTGGTAGTGCTGAAGCTTTCTTT
TRBJ1-1	NA	TRBV7-3	once	CASSRTRDTEAFF	TGTGCCAGCAGCCGAACCCGGGACACTGAAGCTTTCTTT
TRBJ1-2	TRBD1	TRBV9	NA	CASSVTGTGVHGYTF	TGTGCCAGCAGCGTTACCGGGACAGGGGTTCACGGCTACACCTTC
TRBJ2-3	NA	TRBV18	few	CASSQSTDTQYF	TGTGCCAGCTCCCAAAGCACAGATACGCAGTATTTT
TRBJ2-1	NA	TRBV9	NA	CASSGPLDNEQFF	TGTGCCAGCAGCGGCCCCCTAGACAATGAGCAGTTCTTC
TRBJ1-1	NA	TRBV11-1	once	CASSPRYRMNTEAFF	TGTGCCAGCAGCCCGCGGTATAGGATGAACACTGAAGCTTTCTTT
TRBJ2-1	NA	TRBV4-3	NA	CASSLLVSGLSYNEQFF	TGCGCCAGCAGCCTACTCGTTTCGGGACTCTCCTACAATGAGCAGTTCTTC
TRBJ1-5	TRBD1	TRBV9	NA	CASSEAGTVLSWRGNQPQHF	TGTGCCAGCAGCGAGGCCGGGACAGTACTAAGTTGGAGGGGCAATCAGCCCCAGCATTTT
TRBJ1-2	TRBD1	TRBV6-6	NA	CASSPTGNGYTF	TGTGCCAGCAGTCCGACAGGGAACGGCTACACCTTC
TRBJ2-1	NA	TRBV2	NA	CASSPLSSYNEQFF	TGTGCCAGCAGCCCACTTTCCTCCTACAATGAGCAGTTCTTC
TRBJ2-1	TRBD2	TRBV9	NA	CASSVGGVLADPPNEQFF	TGTGCCAGCAGCGTAGGAGGGGTACTAGCGGATCCCCCCAATGAGCAGTTCTTC
TRBJ2-2	NA	TRBV11-2	NA	CASSLSPSTRGDTGELFF	TGTGCCAGCAGCCTTAGCCCCTCCACGCGGGGTGACACCGGGGAGCTGTTTTTT
TRBJ2-7	TRBD1	TRBV6-1	NA	CASSADRGFGEQYF	TGTGCCAGCAGTGCCGACAGGGGCTTCGGCGAGCAGTACTTC
TRBJ2-1	TRBD2	TRBV4-3	NA	CASSPRETSGGLPYNEQFF	TGCGCCAGCAGCCCGAGGGAAACTAGCGGGGGCCTACCCTACAATGAGCAGTTCTTC
TRBJ2-7	TRBD1	TRBV7-8	NA	CASSAQTGLDEQYF	TGTGCCAGCAGCGCTCAGACAGGGCTGGACGAGCAGTACTTC
TRBJ2-1	TRBD2	TRBV7-8	NA	CASSSTGGARNEQFF	TGTGCCAGCAGCTCCACCGGGGGGGCGCGTAATGAGCAGTTCTTC
TRBJ2-1	NA	TRBV4-3	NA	CASSLASEIAFARGEQFF	TGCGCCAGCAGCCTAGCGTCTGAGATAGCGTTCGCCCGGGGTGAGCAGTTCTTC
TRBJ2-2	TRBD2	TRBV2	NA	CASSGKREWTGELFF	TGTGCCAGCAGTGGGAAGCGGGAGTGGACCGGGGAGCTGTTTTTT
TRBJ1-5	NA	TRBV28	NA	CASSFRPGPNQPQHF	TGTGCCAGCAGTTTCCGTCCAGGCCCCAATCAGCCCCAGCATTTT
TRBJ1-1	NA	TRBV5-1	NA	CASTPGGQGCEAFF	TGCGCCAGCACCCCCGGTGGGCAGGGATGTGAAGCTTTCTTT
TRBJ2-7	TRBD1	TRBV7-9	NA	CASSLNPGQGYEQYF	TGTGCCAGCAGCTTAAACCCTGGACAGGGGTACGAGCAGTACTTC
TRBJ1-4	NA	TRBV6-1	once	CASITGRWKNEKLFF	TGTGCCAGCATTACAGGACGTTGGAAAAATGAAAAACTGTTTTTT
TRBJ1-2	TRBD1	TRBV5-1	NA	CASSLGRTGDGYTF	TGCGCCAGCAGCTTGGGCAGGACAGGGGATGGCTACACCTTC
TRBJ2-7	NA	TRBV5-1	NA	CASSLQGVEYEQYF	TGCGCCAGCAGCTTGCAGGGTGTGGAGTACGAGCAGTACTTC
TRBJ1-2	TRBD1	TRBV30	once	CAWNGIGTATNYGYTF	TGTGCCTGGAACGGGATCGGGACAGCTACTAACTATGGCTACACCTTC
TRBJ1-1	NA	TRBV29-1	NA	CSFLGGNTEAFF	TGCAGCTTCCTGGGAGGGAACACTGAAGCTTTCTTT
TRBJ2-7	TRBD1	TRBV6-6	NA	CASSRQGDNYEQYF	TGTGCCAGCAGCCGACAGGGGGATAACTACGAGCAGTACTTC
TRBJ1-1	NA	TRBV7-9	NA	CASQGQKNTEAFF	TGTGCCAGCCAGGGACAAAAGAACACTGAAGCTTTCTTT
TRBJ1-1	TRBD1	TRBV2	NA	CASRRRGGTGTGGMDTEAFF	TGTGCCAGCAGAAGAAGAGGGGGAACCGGGACAGGGGGTATGGACACTGAAGCTTTCTTT
TRBJ1-6	NA	TRBV5-6	NA	CASSLWASSGNSPLHF	TGTGCCAGCAGTTTATGGGCCAGCAGTGGGAATTCACCCCTCCACTTT
TRBJ2-2	NA	TRBV27	NA	CATSSTPRGELFF	TGTGCCACCTCATCCACACCCCGCGGGGAGCTGTTTTTT